Sequencing of this TCR beta chain was carried out in a study of T cells in Graves' hyperthyroidism and ophthalmopathy. Authors of the study amplified TCR beta CDR3 regions from RNA transcripts. The study used the HTBI primer set for a first-round RT-PCR of the TCR CDR3. TCRdb reprocessed the multiplex PCR reads with MiXCR, giving one entry per CDR3 protein. The data hold hundreds of thousands of distinct CDR3 sequences, with 14% observed a single time. This clonotype showed up just a few times. CDR1 is KGHDR and CDR2 is SFDVKD in the germline V gene. CDR3 size: 14 residues. V was pared by 4 bases and J by 3 bases, with 12 bases between.

The genes are TRBV24-1 and TRBJ2-7; D uncertain. The clonotype comes from a woman under 30 with Graves' hyperthyroidism. The sequenced sample was blood. The CDR3 protein is CATSDLLHSYEQYF. The CDR3 DNA reads as TGTGCCACCAGTGACCTCCTTCATAGCTACGAGCAGTACTTC.